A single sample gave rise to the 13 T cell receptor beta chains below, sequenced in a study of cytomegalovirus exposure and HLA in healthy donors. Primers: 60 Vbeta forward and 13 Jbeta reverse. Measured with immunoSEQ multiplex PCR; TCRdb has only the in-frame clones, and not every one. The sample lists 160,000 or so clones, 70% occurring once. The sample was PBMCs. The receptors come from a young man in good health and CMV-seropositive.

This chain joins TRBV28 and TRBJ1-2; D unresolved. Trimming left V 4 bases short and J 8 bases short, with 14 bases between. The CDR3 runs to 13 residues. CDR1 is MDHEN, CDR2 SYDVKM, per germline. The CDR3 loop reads CASSSDLSRGYTF. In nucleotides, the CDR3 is TGTGCCAGCAGTTCCGACCTCTCTAGAGGCTACACCTTC.

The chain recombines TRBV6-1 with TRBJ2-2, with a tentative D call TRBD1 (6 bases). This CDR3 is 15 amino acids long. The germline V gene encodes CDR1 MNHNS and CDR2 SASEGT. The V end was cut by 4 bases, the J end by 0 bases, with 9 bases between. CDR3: CASSVRDTNTGELFF. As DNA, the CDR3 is TGTGCCAGCAGTGTACGGGACACGAACACCGGGGAGCTGTTTTTT.

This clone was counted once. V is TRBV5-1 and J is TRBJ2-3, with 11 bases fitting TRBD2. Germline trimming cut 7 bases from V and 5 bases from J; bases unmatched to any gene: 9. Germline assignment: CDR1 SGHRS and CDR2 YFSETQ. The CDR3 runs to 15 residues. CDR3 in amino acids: CASGSGRADGDTQYF. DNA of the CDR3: TGCGCCAGCGGTAGCGGGAGGGCCGACGGAGATACGCAGTATTTT.

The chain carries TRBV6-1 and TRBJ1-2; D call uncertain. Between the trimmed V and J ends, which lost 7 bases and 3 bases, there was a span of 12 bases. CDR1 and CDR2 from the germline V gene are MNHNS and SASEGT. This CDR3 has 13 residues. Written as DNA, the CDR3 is TGTGCCAGCAAATCGAACACAGACTATGGCTACACCTTC. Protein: CASKSNTDYGYTF.

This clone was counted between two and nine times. CDR3 sequence: CASQGVRGEAFF. The DNA of the CDR3 is TGTGCCAGCCAGGGGGTACGAGGTGAAGCTTTCTTT. The V and J genes are TRBV6-5 and TRBJ1-1; 7 nucleotides align to TRBD1. Trimming cost V 8 bases and J 7 bases; bases outside gene matches: 7. CDR1 is MNHEY, CDR2 SVGAGI, per germline. The CDR3 sequence is 12 residues long.

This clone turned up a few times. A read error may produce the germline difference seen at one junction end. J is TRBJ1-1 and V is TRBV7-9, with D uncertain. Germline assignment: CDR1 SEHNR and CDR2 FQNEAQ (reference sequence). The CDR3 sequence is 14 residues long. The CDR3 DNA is TGTGCCAGCAGCTTCCACGGGATGTCGGCTGAAGATTTCTTT. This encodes CASSFHGMSAEDFF. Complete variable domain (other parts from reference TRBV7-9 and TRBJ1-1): DTGVSQNPRHKITKRGQNVTFRCDPISEHNRLYWYRQTLGQGPEFLTYFQNEAQLEKSRLLSDRFSAERPKGSFSTLEIQRTEQGDSAMYLCASSFHGMSAEDFFGQGTRLTVV.

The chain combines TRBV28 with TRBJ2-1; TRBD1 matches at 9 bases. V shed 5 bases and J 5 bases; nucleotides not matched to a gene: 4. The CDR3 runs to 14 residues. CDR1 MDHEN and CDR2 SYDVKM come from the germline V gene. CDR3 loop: CASSTGGLNNEQFF. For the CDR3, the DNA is TGTGCCAGCAGTACAGGGGGCCTTAACAATGAGCAGTTCTTC.

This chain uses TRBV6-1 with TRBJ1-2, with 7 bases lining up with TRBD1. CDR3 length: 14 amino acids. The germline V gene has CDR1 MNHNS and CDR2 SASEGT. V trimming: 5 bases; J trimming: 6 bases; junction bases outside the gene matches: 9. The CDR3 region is CASSTTGSRDGYTF. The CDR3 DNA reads TGTGCCAGCAGTACGACAGGGAGTCGAGATGGCTACACCTTC.

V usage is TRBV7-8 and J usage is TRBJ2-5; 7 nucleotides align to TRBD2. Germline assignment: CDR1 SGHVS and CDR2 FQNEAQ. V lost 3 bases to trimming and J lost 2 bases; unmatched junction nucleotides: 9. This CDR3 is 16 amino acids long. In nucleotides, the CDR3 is TGTGCCAGCAGCTTTTCTCGGGGGAGGGATCAAGAGACCCAGTACTTC. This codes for CASSFSRGRDQETQYF.

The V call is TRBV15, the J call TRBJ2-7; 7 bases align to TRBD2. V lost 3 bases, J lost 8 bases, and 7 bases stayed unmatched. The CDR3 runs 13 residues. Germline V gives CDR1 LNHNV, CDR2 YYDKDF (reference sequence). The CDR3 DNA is TGTGCCACCAGCAGTGGTACCGGGACTAAGCAGTACGTC. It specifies CATSSGTGTKQYV.

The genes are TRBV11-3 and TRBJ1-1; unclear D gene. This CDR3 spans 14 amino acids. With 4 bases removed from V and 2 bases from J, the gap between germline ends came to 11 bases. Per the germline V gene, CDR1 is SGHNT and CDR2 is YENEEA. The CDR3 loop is CASSWDGSNTEAFF. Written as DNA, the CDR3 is TGTGCCAGCAGCTGGGATGGGAGTAACACTGAAGCTTTCTTT.

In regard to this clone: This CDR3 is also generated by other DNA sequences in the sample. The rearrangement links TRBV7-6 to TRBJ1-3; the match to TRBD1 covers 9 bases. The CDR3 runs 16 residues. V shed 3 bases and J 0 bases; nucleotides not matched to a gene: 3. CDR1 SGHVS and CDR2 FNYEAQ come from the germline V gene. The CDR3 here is CASSLTGGISGNTIYF. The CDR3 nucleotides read TGTGCCAGCAGCTTGACAGGGGGGATCTCTGGAAACACCATATATTTT.

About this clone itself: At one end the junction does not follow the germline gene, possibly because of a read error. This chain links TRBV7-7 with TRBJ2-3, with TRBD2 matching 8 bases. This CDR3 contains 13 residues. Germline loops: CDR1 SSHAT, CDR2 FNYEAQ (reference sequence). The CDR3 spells CASSGLASDTQYF. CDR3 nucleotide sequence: TGTGCTAGCAGCGGACTAGCTTCAGATACGCAGTATTTT. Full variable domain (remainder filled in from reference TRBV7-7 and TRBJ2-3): GAGVSQSPRYKVTKRGQDVTLRCDPISSHATLYWYQQALGQGPEFLTYFNYEAQPDKSGLPSDRFSAERPEGSISTLTIQRTEQRDSAMYRCASSGLASDTQYFGPGTRLTVL.